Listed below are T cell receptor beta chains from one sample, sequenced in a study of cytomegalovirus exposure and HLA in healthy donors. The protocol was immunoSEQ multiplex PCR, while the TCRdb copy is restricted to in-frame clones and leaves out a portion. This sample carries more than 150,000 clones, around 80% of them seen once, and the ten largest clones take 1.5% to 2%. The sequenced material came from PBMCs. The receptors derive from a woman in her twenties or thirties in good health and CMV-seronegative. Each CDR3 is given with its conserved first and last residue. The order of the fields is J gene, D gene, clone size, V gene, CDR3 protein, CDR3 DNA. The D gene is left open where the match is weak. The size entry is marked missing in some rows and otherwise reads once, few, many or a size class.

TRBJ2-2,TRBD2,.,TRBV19,CASNELAGDHTGELFF,TGTGCCAGTAATGAACTAGCGGGGGATCACACCGGGGAGCTGTTTTTT
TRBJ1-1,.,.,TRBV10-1,CASSPVGSTEAFF,TGCGCCAGCAGCCCCGTGGGGAGCACTGAAGCTTTCTTT
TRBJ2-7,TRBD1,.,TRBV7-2,CASSGDSSTYEQYF,TGTGCCAGCAGCGGGGACAGTTCGACCTACGAGCAGTACTTC
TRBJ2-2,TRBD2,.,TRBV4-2,CASSREELAGGTNTGELFF,TGTGCCAGCAGCCGAGAAGAGTTAGCGGGGGGTACGAACACCGGGGAGCTGTTTTTT
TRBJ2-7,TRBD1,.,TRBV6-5,CASSYVLTGYPVEQYF,TGTGCCAGCAGTTACGTACTGACAGGGTACCCTGTCGAGCAGTACTTC
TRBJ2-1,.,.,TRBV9,CASSVTLANEQFF,TGTGCCAGCAGCGTAACGTTAGCTAATGAGCAGTTCTTC
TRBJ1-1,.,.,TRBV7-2,CASSVNPGTEAFF,TGTGCCAGCAGCGTAAACCCCGGGACTGAAGCTTTCTTT
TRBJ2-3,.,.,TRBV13,CASSPPQIAGRADTQYF,TGTGCCAGCAGCCCCCCCCAGATTGCGGGCCGGGCAGATACGCAGTATTTT
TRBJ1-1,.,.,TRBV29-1,CSVVIRLNTEAFF,TGCAGCGTTGTGATCAGACTTAACACTGAAGCTTTCTTT
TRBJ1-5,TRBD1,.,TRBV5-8,CASSPGTGVQPQHF,TGTGCCAGCAGTCCCGGGACAGGGGTTCAGCCCCAGCATTTT
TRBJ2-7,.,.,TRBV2,CASSDGSYEQYF,TGTGCCAGCAGTGACGGGAGCTACGAGCAGTACTTC
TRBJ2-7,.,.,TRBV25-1,CASSRDTPSYEQYF,TGTGCCAGCAGCCGGGACACCCCCTCCTACGAGCAGTACTTC
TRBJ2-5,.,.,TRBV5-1,CASRLTEETQYF,TGCGCCAGCAGGTTGACAGAAGAGACCCAGTACTTC
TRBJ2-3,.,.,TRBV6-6,CASSYTSIITDTQYF,TGTGCCAGCAGCTACACTAGCATTATCACAGATACGCAGTATTTT
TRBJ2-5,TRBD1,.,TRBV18,CASSPFTGDETQYF,TGTGCCAGCTCACCTTTCACAGGGGACGAGACCCAGTACTTC
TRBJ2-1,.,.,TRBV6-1,CASSETGEQFF,TGTGCCAGCAGTGAAACGGGAGAGCAGTTCTTC
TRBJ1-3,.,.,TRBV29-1,CSVGGGGDIGNTIYF,TGCAGCGTTGGGGGCGGGGGGGACATCGGAAACACCATATATTTT
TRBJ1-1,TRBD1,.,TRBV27,CASSLPPGTGKTEAFF,TGTGCCAGCAGTTTACCCCCCGGGACAGGGAAGACTGAAGCTTTCTTT
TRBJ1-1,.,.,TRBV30,CAWSVPGHGNTEAFF,TGTGCCTGGAGTGTCCCGGGACACGGGAACACTGAAGCTTTCTTT
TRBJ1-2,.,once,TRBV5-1,CASRPGVSNYGYTF,TGCGCCAGCAGACCAGGGGTTTCTAACTATGGCTACACCTTC
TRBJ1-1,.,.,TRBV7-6,CASSSTQGFEAFF,TGTGCCAGCAGCTCCACACAGGGTTTTGAAGCTTTCTTT
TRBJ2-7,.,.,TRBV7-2,CASRMRGSYEQYF,TGTGCCAGCAGGATGCGAGGCTCCTACGAGCAGTACTTC
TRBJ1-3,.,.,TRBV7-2,CASSLFGGVSGNTIYF,TGTGCCAGCAGCTTATTTGGAGGGGTCTCTGGAAACACCATATATTTT